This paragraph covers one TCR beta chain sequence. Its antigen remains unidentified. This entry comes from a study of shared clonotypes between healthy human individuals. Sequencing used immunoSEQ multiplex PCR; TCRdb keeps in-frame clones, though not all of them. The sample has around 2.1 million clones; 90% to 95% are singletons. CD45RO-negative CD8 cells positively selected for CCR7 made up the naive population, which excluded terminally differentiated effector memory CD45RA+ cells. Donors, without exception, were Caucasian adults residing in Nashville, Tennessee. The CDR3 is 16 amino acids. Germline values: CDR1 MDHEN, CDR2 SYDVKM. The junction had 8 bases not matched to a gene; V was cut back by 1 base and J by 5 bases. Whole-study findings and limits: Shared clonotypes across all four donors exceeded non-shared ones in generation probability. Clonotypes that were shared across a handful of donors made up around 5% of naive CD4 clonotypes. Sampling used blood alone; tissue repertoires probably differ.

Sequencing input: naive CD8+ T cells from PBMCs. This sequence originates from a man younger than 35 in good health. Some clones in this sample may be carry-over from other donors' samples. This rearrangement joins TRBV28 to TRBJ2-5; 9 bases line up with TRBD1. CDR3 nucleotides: TGTGCCAGCAGTTTATTCCCGCAGACAGGGGGGGAGACCCAGTACTTC. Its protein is CASSLFPQTGGETQYF. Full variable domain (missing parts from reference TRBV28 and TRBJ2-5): DVKVTQSSRYLVKRTGEKVFLECVQDMDHENMFWYRQDPGLGLRLIYFSYDVKMKEKGDIPEGYSVSREKKERFSLILESASTNQTSMYLCASSLFPQTGGETQYFGPGTRLLVL.